This T cell receptor beta chain was sequenced during a study of human T cells and chemical hapten exposure. In the study overall: The use of 2% DPC on 2 cm by 2 cm of upper inner arm skin constituted sensitization.

Noted time point: patch test 1, 2 weeks after DPC sensitization. The treatment is: therapeutic diphenylcyclopropenone sensitization with weekly scalp DPC. This CDR3 is built from 14 residues. The V gene lost 1 base and the J gene lost 2 bases, with 8 bases spanning the gap. Germline V gene sequence: CDR1 SGHNT, CDR2 YENEEA. TCRdb redid the calling of the RACE reads with MiXCR, one entry per CDR3 protein. The repertoire holds 120,000 or so distinct CDR3 sequences, 12% to 15% seen once, with around 0.99% in the top ten. The material sequenced was whole blood, taken in connection with sensitization to the hapten diphenylcyclopropenone (DPC). The chain links TRBV11-3 to TRBJ2-5; D not certain. The TCR was taken from a man aged 18 to 29 with alopecia areata. Some clones in this sample may be carry-over from other donors' samples. CDR3 residues: CASSLARGQETQYF. DNA of the CDR3: TGTGCCAGCAGCTTAGCTCGCGGACAAGAGACCCAGTACTTC.